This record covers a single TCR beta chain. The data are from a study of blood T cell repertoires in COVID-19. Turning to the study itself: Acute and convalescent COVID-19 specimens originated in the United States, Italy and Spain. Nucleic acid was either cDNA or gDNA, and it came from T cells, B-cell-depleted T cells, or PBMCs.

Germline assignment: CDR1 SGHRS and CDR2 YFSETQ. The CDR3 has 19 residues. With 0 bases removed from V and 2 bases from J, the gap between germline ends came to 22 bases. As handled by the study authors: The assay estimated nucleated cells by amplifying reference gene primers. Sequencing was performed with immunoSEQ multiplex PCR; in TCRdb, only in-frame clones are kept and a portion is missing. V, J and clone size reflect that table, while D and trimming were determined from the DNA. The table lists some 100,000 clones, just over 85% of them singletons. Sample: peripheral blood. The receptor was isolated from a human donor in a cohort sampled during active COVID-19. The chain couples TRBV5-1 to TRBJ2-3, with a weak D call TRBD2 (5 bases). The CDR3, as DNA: TGCGCCAGCAGCTTGGGGAGAGGGATTAGCTATCCCCTCACAGATACGCAGTATTTT. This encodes CASSLGRGISYPLTDTQYF.